This T cell receptor (beta chain) was sequenced during a study of T cells after somatic rescue of genetic block. Libraries were prepared by immunoSEQ multiplex PCR; TCRdb keeps only in-frame clonotypes and omits some of them. The data show about 120,000 clones, about 90% seen once. V was shortened by 2 bases and J by 5 bases, with 3 bases between the two germline ends. The germline V gene has CDR1 MNHNS and CDR2 SASEGT. The CDR3 length is 11 residues. Sequencing was carried out using peripheral blood mononuclear cells (PBMCs). This TCR came from a woman aged 18-35 years. The chain carries TRBV6-1 and TRBJ1-1; no reliable D call. The CDR3 coding sequence is TGTGCCAGCAGTGAATATACTGAAGCTTTCTTT. Amino acids: CASSEYTEAFF.